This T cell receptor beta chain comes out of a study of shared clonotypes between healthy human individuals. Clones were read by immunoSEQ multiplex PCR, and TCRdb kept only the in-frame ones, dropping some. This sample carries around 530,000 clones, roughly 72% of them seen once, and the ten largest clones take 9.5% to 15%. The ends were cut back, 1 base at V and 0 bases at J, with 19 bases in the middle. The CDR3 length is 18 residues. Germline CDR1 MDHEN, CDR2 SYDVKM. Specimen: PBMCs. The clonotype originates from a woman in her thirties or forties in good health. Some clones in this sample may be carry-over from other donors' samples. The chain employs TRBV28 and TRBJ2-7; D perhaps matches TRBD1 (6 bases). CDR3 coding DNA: TGTGCCAGCAGTTTATTAGGGGAGAGGACAGTCCGCTCCTACGAGCAGTACTTC. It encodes CASSLLGERTVRSYEQYF.